These 3 T cell receptor beta chains came from one sample sequenced in a study of blood T cell repertoires in COVID-19. Sequenced by immunoSEQ multiplex PCR; TCRdb stores in-frame clones only, minus some. This sample has about 48,000 clones, with 90% found just once. Specimen: peripheral blood. These receptors came from a man between 65 and 79 years old with acute or convalescent COVID-19.

The chain joins TRBV12-5 to TRBJ2-1; weak D call: TRBD2 (5 bases). The germline CDR1 and CDR2 sequences are LGHNT and FRNRAP. The ends were cut back, 5 bases at V and 3 bases at J, with 8 bases in the middle. The CDR3 consists of 13 residues. CDR3 loop: CASGPGYYNEQFF. The CDR3, as DNA: TGTGCTAGTGGTCCGGGGTACTACAATGAGCAGTTCTTC.

By frequency in the sample, this clone is medium-sized (0.01 to 0.1%). The chain employs TRBV9 and TRBJ1-1; no clear D gene. The V end was cut by 4 bases, the J end by 1 base, with 8 bases between. The CDR3 length is 13 residues. The germline V gene encodes CDR1 SGDLS and CDR2 YYNGEE. This CDR3 reads CASSRATNTEAFF. The CDR3 DNA is TGTGCCAGCAGCCGAGCGACGAACACTGAAGCTTTCTTT. The variable domain in full, completed from reference TRBV9 and TRBJ1-1, reads DSGVTQTPKHLITATGQRVTLRCSPRSGDLSVYWYQQSLDQGLQFLIQYYNGEERAKGNILERFSAQQFPDLHSELNLSSLELGDSALYFCASSRATNTEAFFGQGTRLTVV.

V gene TRBV27 combines with J gene TRBJ1-4; D gene uncertain. This CDR3 contains 13 residues. V was trimmed by 6 bases and J by 7 bases, leaving 12 bases between them. The germline V gene encodes CDR1 MNHEY and CDR2 SMNVEV (reference sequence). In nucleotides, the CDR3 is TGTGCCAGCAGAGGGAGAGGCAGTGAAAAACTGTTTTTT. Residues: CASRGRGSEKLFF.